The T cell receptor (beta chain) under discussion was sequenced for a study of blood T cells in healthy people across ages. The second PCR ran roughly 7 to 12 cycles with a sample-barcoded 5' primer and J-beta primers. All cDNA molecules were each tagged by a template-switch adaptor with 12 random nucleotides. TCRdb reprocessed the 5' RACE reads with MiXCR, giving one entry per CDR3 protein. This repertoire shows around 1,000,000 distinct CDR3 sequences, approximately 25% found once; its top ten account for 0.65% to 0.95%. CDR3 length equals 14 residues. V lost 0 bases and J lost 2, with 6 bases in between. In germline, CDR1 is SGHDN, CDR2 FVKESK. These data were also reused for a study on T cells of mothers and their children.

Sequenced material: blood. The rearrangement uses TRBV14 and TRBJ2-3, with D hard to call. This TCR was recovered from a girl between 2 and 10 years old in good health. The CDR3 here is CASSQDSATDTQYF. In DNA form, the CDR3 reads TGTGCCAGCAGCCAAGACTCCGCCACAGATACGCAGTATTTT.